This entry features one T cell receptor (beta chain) sequence. Its antigen is still unknown. Some clones are missing from TCRdb's copy, which holds only in-frame ones; the method was immunoSEQ multiplex PCR. The repertoire holds some 1 million clones, with approximately 70% as singletons. The data originate from a study of shared clonotypes between healthy human individuals. Study summary: The plates for each donor numbered three CD4 naive, three CD4 memory, two CD8 naive and one CD8 memory. Study-wide results and limits: In general, naive subsets displayed greater estimated richness than memory subsets did. Clonotypes shared by all four sorted-subset donors had higher generation probabilities than non-shared clonotypes. A small donor pool kept down the genetic and exposure-history diversity that was represented.

This CDR3 has 18 residues. From germline, CDR1 is SGHNT and CDR2 YENEEA. Trimming cost V 5 bases and J 6 bases; bases outside gene matches: 16. The chain combines TRBV11-3 with TRBJ2-3; TRBD2 matches 11 bases. The sequenced material came from memory CD4+ T cells sorted from blood. Regarding subset: CD45RA-negative fraction. The receptor was isolated from a man between 18 and 29 years old in good health. Here the CDR3 reads CASSIWTSGYPSRDTQYF. In DNA, the CDR3 is TGTGCCAGCAGCATATGGACTAGCGGGTATCCTTCGAGGGATACGCAGTATTTT.